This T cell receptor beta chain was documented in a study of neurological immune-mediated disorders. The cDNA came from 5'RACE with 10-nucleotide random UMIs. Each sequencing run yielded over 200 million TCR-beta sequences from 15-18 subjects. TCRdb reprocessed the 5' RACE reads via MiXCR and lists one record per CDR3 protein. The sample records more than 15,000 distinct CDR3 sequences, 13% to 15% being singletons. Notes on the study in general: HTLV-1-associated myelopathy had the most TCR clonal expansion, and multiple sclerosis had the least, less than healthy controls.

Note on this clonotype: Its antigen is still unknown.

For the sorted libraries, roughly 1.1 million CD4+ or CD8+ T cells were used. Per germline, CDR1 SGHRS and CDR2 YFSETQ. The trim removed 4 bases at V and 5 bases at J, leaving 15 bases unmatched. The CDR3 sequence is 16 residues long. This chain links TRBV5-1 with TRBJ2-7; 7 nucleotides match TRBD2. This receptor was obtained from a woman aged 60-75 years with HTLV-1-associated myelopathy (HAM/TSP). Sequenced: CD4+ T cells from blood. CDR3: CASSPGGAGWSHEQYF. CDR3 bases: TGCGCCAGCAGCCCAGGAGGAGCGGGGTGGTCCCACGAGCAGTACTTC.